A selection of T cell receptor beta chains follows, all from one sample in a study of blood T cells in healthy people across ages. TCRdb fed the 5' RACE reads into MiXCR, producing one record per CDR3 protein. Of about 290,000 distinct CDR3 sequences in the sample, around 27% were seen once. The sequenced sample was blood. The receptor set was obtained from a woman in her 70s in good health. Each CDR3 is given with its conserved first and last residue. D genes are given only for firm matches. Clone size is stated in some rows and not others, as once, few, many or a class when expanded.

clone size	D gene	J gene	V gene	CDR3 protein
-	-	TRBJ2-5	TRBV7-2	CASSLRDGREIQYF
few	TRBD2	TRBJ2-5	TRBV5-1	CASSTSGRREETQYF
-	-	-	TRBV28	CASSEQYF
once	-	TRBJ2-7	TRBV4-2	CASSQDLESSYEQYF
few	-	TRBJ1-2	TRBV11-2	CASSAGGYYGYTF
-	TRBD2	TRBJ2-3	TRBV7-9	CASSLVAGATDTQYF
-	-	TRBJ2-7	TRBV28	CASSSPGGKGGYEQYF
-	-	TRBJ2-2	TRBV6-2/TRBV6-3	CASSYRAGELFF
many	-	TRBJ2-5	TRBV20-1	CSAVLSGEETQYF
-	TRBD2	TRBJ2-1	TRBV20-1	CSAKGTSGRNEQFF
many	-	TRBJ1-2	TRBV4-1	CASSQTGLDYGYTF
-	-	TRBJ1-1	TRBV28	CASSLCDEPRLGGLDTEAFF
-	-	TRBJ1-3	TRBV7-9	CASSLSVSGNTIYF
-	TRBD1	TRBJ2-6	TRBV15	CATSKTGDISGANVLTF
-	TRBD1	TRBJ2-7	TRBV28	CASRRRRTGAPEQYF
-	TRBD1	TRBJ2-5	TRBV28	CASSLSPGTGLETQYF
many	-	TRBJ1-1	TRBV7-2	CASRHRGTEAFF
-	TRBD2	TRBJ2-7	TRBV7-2	CASSFGSGVSYEQYF
-	-	TRBJ2-5	TRBV23-1	CASVPLKFPLTETQYF
-	-	TRBJ2-3	TRBV10-3	CAISEVDTQYF
-	-	TRBJ2-1	TRBV7-2	CASSPAAGHEQFF
-	-	TRBJ2-7	TRBV7-2	CASSLMGGLSYEQYF
-	TRBD1	TRBJ2-5	TRBV20-1	CSATDRGFDF
few	-	TRBJ2-1	TRBV14	CASSQSQAGVYNEQFF
few	TRBD1	TRBJ2-2	TRBV20-1	CSARQGNGELFF
-	TRBD2	TRBJ2-3	TRBV12-3/TRBV12-4	CASSWSAGADTQYF
few	TRBD1	TRBJ2-6	TRBV7-9	CASSRDRGLSGANVLTF
few	TRBD1	TRBJ1-2	TRBV4-2	CAGSQDDPRTGDNYGYTF
-	-	TRBJ2-1	TRBV12-3/TRBV12-4	CASSIGAVEQFF
few	-	TRBJ1-1	TRBV13	CASRRQEGAFF
few	TRBD1	-	TRBV11-2	CASSLGGQMSSYEQYF
-	TRBD1	TRBJ2-5	TRBV28	CASSFPAPGTGGGETQYF
few	-	TRBJ1-3	TRBV19	CASRRQEPSGNTIYF
-	-	TRBJ1-3	TRBV12-3/TRBV12-4	CASSREWNTIYF
-	-	TRBJ1-1	TRBV7-9	CASSLPAGGEAFF
few	-	TRBJ1-1	TRBV19	CVSSTSDTEAFF
-	TRBD1	TRBJ2-1	TRBV7-8	CASSPGVGTGSSGDEQFF
-	-	TRBJ2-1	TRBV20-1	CSAIDKVSEQFF
-	TRBD2	TRBJ2-5	TRBV7-9	CASSLGSTSGSETQYF
few	TRBD2	TRBJ2-1	TRBV15	CATSPNSGTSGYNEQFF
-	TRBD1	TRBJ1-5	TRBV6-2/TRBV6-3	CASSRTGPNQPQHF
-	TRBD2	TRBJ2-3	TRBV20-1	CSAERLAGDADTQYF